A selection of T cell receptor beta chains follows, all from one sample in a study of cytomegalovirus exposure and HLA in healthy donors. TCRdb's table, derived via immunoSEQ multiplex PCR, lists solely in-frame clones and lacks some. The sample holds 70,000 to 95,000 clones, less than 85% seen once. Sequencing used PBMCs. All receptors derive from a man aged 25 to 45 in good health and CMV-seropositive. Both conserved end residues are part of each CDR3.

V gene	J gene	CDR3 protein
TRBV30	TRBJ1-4	CAWSLGWSEKLFF
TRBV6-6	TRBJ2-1	CASRRTGGASYNEQFF
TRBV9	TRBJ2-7	CASSVTGTGVDEQYF
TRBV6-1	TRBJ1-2	CASSDAGLGYGYTF
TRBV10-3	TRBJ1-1	CAISDRGRSEAFF
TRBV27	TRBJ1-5	CASSSRDRGLTNQPQHF
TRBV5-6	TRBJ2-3	CASNPIGREGTDTQYF
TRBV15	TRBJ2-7	CATSGGWGGMNEQYF
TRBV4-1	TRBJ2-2	CASSRTLNTGELFF
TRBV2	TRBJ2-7	CASRGLDDEQYF
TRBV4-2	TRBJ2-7	CASSQWVGDSDYEQYF
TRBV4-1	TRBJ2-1	CASSQDGKGWSPSSYNEQFF
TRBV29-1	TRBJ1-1	CSVPLGEAFF
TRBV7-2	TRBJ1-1	CASSSPGAVTEAFF
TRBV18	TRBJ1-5	CASSPPGQGHQPQHF
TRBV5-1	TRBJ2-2	CASSLDPGGELFF
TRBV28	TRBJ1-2	CASRRTSGPPYGYTF